This is a list of T cell receptor beta chains from one sample in a study of blood T cell repertoires in COVID-19. This table comes from immunoSEQ multiplex PCR, and its TCRdb copy is limited to in-frame clones, with some not included. Among 130,000 to 150,000 clones listed, less than 85% were seen once. Sequenced: peripheral blood. Source of these receptors: a woman older than 75 in a cohort sampled during active or convalescent COVID-19. Both conserved end residues are part of each CDR3. The order of the fields is D gene, J gene, V gene, clone size, CDR3 protein, CDR3 DNA. A D gene is named only where the DNA matches it firmly. Only some rows state a clone size, as once, few, many or a class for expanded clones.

TRBD1 | TRBJ2-5 | TRBV12-3/TRBV12-4 | - | CASRPQGVETQYF | TGTGCCAGCAGACCACAGGGGGTTGAGACCCAGTACTTC
- | TRBJ1-6 | TRBV2 | - | CASSVRENSPLHF | TGTGCCAGCAGTGTCAGGGAAAATTCACCCCTCCACTTT
- | TRBJ2-1 | TRBV9 | - | CASSVELDVPGNEQFF | TGTGCCAGCAGCGTAGAGTTGGACGTGCCGGGGAATGAGCAGTTCTTC
TRBD1 | TRBJ1-1 | TRBV19 | - | CASSIQTGGSEAFF | TGTGCCAGTAGTATCCAGACAGGGGGCTCTGAAGCTTTCTTT
TRBD2 | TRBJ2-3 | TRBV7-2 | once | CASSLIAGGQDTQYF | TGTGCCAGCAGCTTAATAGCGGGGGGTCAAGATACGCAGTATTTT
TRBD1 | TRBJ1-2 | TRBV10-3 | - | CAIRGTGMYGYTF | TGTGCCATCAGGGGGACAGGGATGTATGGCTACACCTTC
TRBD1 | TRBJ2-6 | TRBV29-1 | - | CSVEETGGQISGANVLTF | TGCAGCGTTGAAGAGACAGGGGGCCAAATCTCTGGGGCCAACGTCCTGACTTTC
TRBD1 | TRBJ1-1 | TRBV6-6 | - | CASRRDSFSGVTEAFF | TGTGCCAGCAGGAGGGACAGCTTTAGTGGGGTCACTGAAGCTTTCTTT
TRBD1 | TRBJ1-5 | TRBV10-3 | - | CAISESDRGTKNQPQHF | TGTGCCATCAGTGAGTCGGACAGGGGCACCAAGAATCAGCCCCAGCATTTT
TRBD2 | TRBJ2-3 | TRBV5-1 | - | CASSSTSGGASTDTQYF | TGCGCCAGCAGCAGCACTAGCGGGGGTGCTAGCACAGATACGCAGTATTTT
- | TRBJ2-1 | TRBV5-1 | - | CASGRGYNEQFF | TGCGCCAGCGGCCGGGGGTACAATGAGCAGTTCTTC
- | TRBJ2-5 | TRBV7-2 | - | CASSSQGGFQETQYF | TGTGCCAGCAGCTCGCAAGGAGGGTTCCAAGAGACCCAGTACTTC
- | TRBJ2-1 | TRBV5-6 | - | CASSLDEMVKQFF | TGTGCCAGCAGCTTGGACGAGATGGTTAAGCAGTTCTTC
- | TRBJ1-6 | TRBV5-1 | - | CASSFSTRGNSPLHF | TGCGCCAGCAGCTTTAGTACAAGGGGGAATTCACCCCTCCACTTT
- | TRBJ1-2 | TRBV19 | - | CASRLLGSEGYGYTF | TGTGCCAGTAGGTTGTTGGGCTCCGAGGGATATGGCTACACCTTC
- | TRBJ1-3 | TRBV10-3 | - | CAIREGSAGNTIYF | TGTGCCATCAGGGAGGGTTCAGCTGGAAACACCATATATTTT
TRBD1 | TRBJ2-4 | TRBV3-1/TRBV3-2 | - | CASSLGWTGPLAKNIQYF | TGTGCCAGCAGCCTTGGGTGGACAGGGCCATTAGCCAAAAACATTCAGTACTTC
TRBD1 | TRBJ2-6 | TRBV30 | - | CAWAGQGISGANVLTF | TGTGCCTGGGCGGGACAGGGGATCTCTGGGGCCAACGTCCTGACTTTC
TRBD1 | TRBJ2-1 | TRBV4-3 | few | CASSRDSTGPRVEQFF | TGCGCCAGCAGCCGGGACAGCACGGGCCCACGGGTTGAGCAGTTCTTC
- | TRBJ2-2 | TRBV7-3 | - | CASRGEAGRTGELFF | TGTGCCAGCAGGGGCGAGGCGGGGAGGACCGGGGAGCTGTTTTTT
TRBD1 | TRBJ1-1 | TRBV28 | few | CASSQPVGTGPIEAFF | TGTGCCAGCAGCCAACCCGTTGGGACAGGACCTATTGAAGCTTTCTTT
- | TRBJ1-1 | TRBV6-1 | - | CASSELGVNTEAFF | TGTGCCAGCAGTGAACTGGGCGTGAACACTGAAGCTTTCTTT
TRBD1 | TRBJ2-5 | TRBV9 | once | CASSVGGTGGQETQYF | TGTGCCAGCAGCGTAGGGGGGACAGGGGGTCAAGAGACCCAGTACTTC
- | TRBJ2-7 | TRBV7-9 | - | CASSLVGGYEQYF | TGTGCCAGCAGCTTAGTTGGAGGCTACGAGCAGTACTTC
TRBD1 | TRBJ1-6 | TRBV11-2 | - | CASSLVGGQVSYNSPLHF | TGTGCCAGCAGCTTAGTGGGGGGACAGGTCTCCTATAATTCACCCCTCCACTTT
- | TRBJ1-5 | TRBV27 | - | CASYCFRTDYSNQPQHF | TGTGCCAGTTACTGTTTCCGGACAGATTATAGCAATCAGCCCCAGCATTTT
TRBD1 | TRBJ1-2 | TRBV9 | - | CASSVDGTDNYGYTF | TGTGCCAGCAGCGTAGACGGGACAGATAACTATGGCTACACCTTC
- | TRBJ2-3 | TRBV3-1/TRBV3-2 | - | CASSQDDGAGEYSDTQYF | TGTGCCAGCAGCCAAGATGATGGAGCGGGCGAGTATTCAGATACGCAGTATTTT
TRBD1 | TRBJ1-5 | TRBV19 | - | CASSTRDRGIHQPQHF | TGTGCCAGTAGTACTCGGGACAGGGGAATCCATCAGCCCCAGCATTTT
- | TRBJ2-5 | TRBV19 | - | CASSLPPGETQYF | TGTGCCAGTAGTCTCCCGCCCGGGGAGACCCAGTACTTC